This T cell receptor beta chain was profiled in a study of technical replicates of blood from a few donors. The table came from immunoSEQ multiplex PCR; TCRdb's copy has only in-frame clones and leaves some out. The repertoire holds 65,000 to 70,000 clones, with over 75% as singletons. The clonotype originates from a human donor in good health. Some clones in this sample may be carry-over from other donors' samples. The sample comprised PBMCs.

In nucleotides, the CDR3 is TGTGCCAGCAGCCCGGGACTGAGGGAGGAGCCCCAGCATTTT. It yields the protein CASSPGLREEPQHF. The J gene is TRBJ1-5, the V gene TRBV5-8, with D perhaps matching TRBD1 (5 bases). Germline assignment: CDR1 SGHTS and CDR2 YDEGEE. Trimming cost V 4 bases and J 8 bases, with 16 bases left between them. This CDR3 is built from 14 residues. Drawing the rest from reference TRBV5-8 and TRBJ1-5, the complete variable domain is EAGVTQSPTHLIKTRGQQATLRCSPISGHTSVYWYQQALGLGLQFLLWYDEGEERNRGNFPPRFSGRQFPNYSSELNVNALELEDSALYLCASSPGLREEPQHFGDGTRLSIL.